Listed below are T cell receptor beta chains from one sample, sequenced in a study of T-cell memory formation after mild COVID-19. TCRdb called the 5' RACE reads again in MiXCR, with one record for every CDR3 protein. The table shows some 310,000 distinct CDR3 sequences, with 20% to 25% occurring only once. Sequenced material: PBMCs or a T cell subset sorted from them (not recorded which). These receptors all stem from a man between 18 and 29 years old who had mild COVID-19 (a few samples of this study predate the infection). Cell type and time point are not known. The CDR3 runs from the conserved cysteine through the conserved F or W. A D gene is named only where the DNA matches it firmly. Rows may omit the clone size; those that give it use once, few, many or a size class.

d_call	clone_size	v_call	j_call	cdr3_aa	cdr3_nt
TRBD1	few	TRBV5-6	TRBJ2-3	CASSWGQGQGTDTQYF	TGTGCCAGCAGCTGGGGACAGGGTCAGGGCACAGATACGCAGTATTTT
TRBD2	-	TRBV7-2	TRBJ2-3	CASSSRDSGGRDTQYF	TGTGCCAGCAGCTCCCGGGATAGCGGGGGCCGTGATACGCAGTATTTT
-	-	TRBV5-1	TRBJ2-5	CASSTSPGEETQYF	TGCGCCAGCAGCACCTCGCCCGGGGAAGAGACCCAGTACTTC
-	-	TRBV25-1	TRBJ1-6	CASSEGEMVSSPLHF	TGTGCCAGCAGTGAAGGGGAGATGGTTAGTTCACCCCTCCACTTT
-	few	TRBV29-1	TRBJ2-2	CSVEDGTVNTGELFF	TGCAGCGTTGAAGACGGGACGGTGAACACCGGGGAGCTGTTTTTT
-	few	TRBV7-9	TRBJ2-1	CASSSPLKGDNEQFF	TGTGCCAGCAGCTCGCCCCTCAAAGGGGACAATGAGCAGTTCTTC
-	-	TRBV7-2	TRBJ1-2	CASSLAGPINYGYTF	TGTGCCAGCAGCTTAGCGGGACCGATCAACTATGGCTACACCTTC
TRBD2	few	TRBV5-1	TRBJ2-5	CASSGQLAGGQETQYF	TGCGCCAGCAGCGGTCAACTAGCGGGGGGACAAGAGACCCAGTACTTC
TRBD1	-	TRBV20-1	TRBJ2-3	CSASIVTGPSTDTQYF	TGCAGTGCTAGCATCGTGACAGGGCCAAGCACAGATACGCAGTATTTT
-	-	TRBV2	TRBJ1-6	CASGIQGSSYNSPLHF	TGTGCCAGCGGGATACAGGGAAGCTCCTATAATTCACCCCTCCACTTT
-	many	TRBV19	TRBJ1-6	CASSLTENSPLHF	TGTGCCAGTAGTCTCACGGAGAATTCACCCCTCCACTTT
-	few	TRBV6-6	TRBJ2-3	CASSYDLLMSTDTQYF	TGTGCCAGCAGTTACGATTTACTTATGAGCACAGATACGCAGTATTTT
-	-	TRBV4-3	TRBJ1-4	CASSQSRAAFEKLFF	TGCGCCAGCAGCCAATCCCGGGCCGCCTTCGAAAAACTGTTTTTT
-	-	TRBV12-5	TRBJ2-3	CASGKRTDTQYF	TGTGCTAGTGGTAAACGCACAGATACGCAGTATTTT
TRBD1	-	TRBV24-1	TRBJ1-2	CATSAGGYGYTF	TGTGCCACCAGTGCAGGGGGTTATGGCTACACCTTC
TRBD1	-	TRBV7-8	TRBJ1-4	CASREGRGKGKLFF	TGTGCCAGCAGGGAAGGCAGGGGGAAGGGAAAACTGTTTTTT
-	few	TRBV4-1	TRBJ1-5	CASSPFMKGNQPQHF	TGCGCCAGCAGCCCGTTTATGAAGGGCAATCAGCCCCAGCATTTT
-	many	TRBV7-9	TRBJ2-3	CASSQNIWSDTQYF	TGTGCCAGCAGCCAGAACATTTGGTCGGATACGCAGTATTTT
TRBD2	few	TRBV6-2/TRBV6-3	TRBJ2-5	CASGRTSGGEETQYF	TGTGCCAGCGGTCGCACTAGCGGGGGGGAGGAGACCCAGTACTTC
-	many	TRBV5-1	TRBJ2-5	CASSPRDNLGTQYF	TGCGCCAGCAGCCCTCGGGACAACCTGGGGACCCAGTACTTC
TRBD1	-	TRBV6-5	TRBJ1-5	CASNPTRGPGNQPQHF	TGTGCCAGCAACCCCACCAGGGGGCCAGGCAATCAGCCCCAGCATTTT
-	-	TRBV20-1	TRBJ1-1	CSASAGRGTEAFF	TGCAGTGCTAGCGCAGGGAGGGGCACTGAAGCTTTCTTT
-	few	TRBV18	TRBJ2-7	CASSPRPGLTGSDYEQYF	TGTGCCAGCTCACCACGCCCTGGCCTTACAGGGTCCGACTACGAGCAGTACTTC
TRBD2	-	TRBV5-4	TRBJ2-5	CASSSGGSPQETQYF	TGTGCCAGCAGCTCGGGGGGTTCCCCTCAAGAGACCCAGTACTTC
TRBD1	-	TRBV19	TRBJ2-2	CARGDRENTGELFF	TGTGCCAGAGGGGACAGGGAGAACACCGGGGAGCTGTTTTTT
-	-	TRBV9	TRBJ2-3	CASSAEGGRFSDTQYF	TGTGCCAGCAGCGCTGAGGGTGGGAGATTCTCAGATACGCAGTATTTT
-	-	TRBV6-1	TRBJ2-6	CASSEGLGGANVLTF	TGTGCCAGCAGTGAAGGGCTGGGGGGGGCCAACGTCCTGACTTTC
-	few	TRBV4-1	TRBJ1-4	CASSQGGRVGGEKLFF	TGCGCCAGCAGTCAAGGAGGAAGGGTGGGAGGTGAAAAACTGTTTTTT
-	few	TRBV7-9	TRBJ1-1	CASSSGPRGTEAFF	TGTGCCAGCAGCTCGGGACCCAGGGGCACTGAAGCTTTCTTT
-	-	TRBV20-1	TRBJ1-5	CSARARRNHSNQPQHF	TGCAGTGCTAGAGCACGACGGAACCATAGCAATCAGCCCCAGCATTTT
-	few	TRBV27	TRBJ1-2	CASSTDLFNYGYTF	TGTGCCAGCAGCACAGATCTCTTTAACTATGGCTACACCTTC
TRBD2	-	TRBV20-1	TRBJ2-7	CSARAVSGVLEQYF	TGCAGTGCTAGAGCGGTTAGCGGGGTCCTTGAGCAGTACTTC
TRBD1	-	TRBV6-5	TRBJ2-3	CASRPGTGLTDTQYF	TGTGCCAGCAGACCCGGGACAGGCCTCACAGATACGCAGTATTTT
-	few	TRBV7-2	TRBJ1-4	CASSGGRSEKLFF	TGTGCCAGCAGCGGGGGACGGAGTGAAAAACTGTTTTTT
-	few	TRBV7-9	TRBJ2-2	CASSLVMGANTGELFF	TGTGCCAGCAGCTTAGTGATGGGGGCCAACACCGGGGAGCTGTTTTTT
TRBD2	-	TRBV6-5	TRBJ2-7	CASRLASREGQYF	TGTGCCAGCAGACTCGCCTCTAGGGAGGGGCAGTACTTC
TRBD1	many	TRBV4-3	TRBJ1-1	CASSQRGTVRQGEKAFF	TGCGCCAGCAGCCAAAGAGGGACGGTGCGGCAGGGGGAAAAAGCTTTCTTT
-	many	TRBV7-7	TRBJ2-3	CAVGTGLGTDTQYF	TGTGCCGTCGGAACGGGACTGGGCACAGATACGCAGTATTTT
-	-	TRBV6-5	TRBJ2-1	CASSGWGEQFF	TGTGCCAGCAGCGGATGGGGTGAGCAGTTCTTC
-	few	TRBV6-5	TRBJ1-1	CASSPWTANTEAFF	TGTGCCAGCAGTCCTTGGACGGCGAACACTGAAGCTTTCTTT
-	few	TRBV7-6	TRBJ2-5	CASSLDLPSLGRPGETQYF	TGTGCCAGCAGCTTAGACCTTCCCTCCTTGGGACGTCCCGGAGAGACCCAGTACTTC
-	many	TRBV4-2	TRBJ2-1	CASSQAEASDEQFF	TGTGCCAGCAGCCAGGCCGAGGCGTCGGATGAGCAGTTCTTC
-	-	TRBV5-1	TRBJ1-5	CASSLFPGESNQPQHF	TGCGCCAGCAGCTTGTTTCCAGGGGAGTCCAATCAGCCCCAGCATTTT
TRBD2	few	TRBV7-2	TRBJ2-1	CASRRGGGTNEQFF	TGTGCCAGCCGGCGGGGGGGCGGGACGAATGAGCAGTTCTTC